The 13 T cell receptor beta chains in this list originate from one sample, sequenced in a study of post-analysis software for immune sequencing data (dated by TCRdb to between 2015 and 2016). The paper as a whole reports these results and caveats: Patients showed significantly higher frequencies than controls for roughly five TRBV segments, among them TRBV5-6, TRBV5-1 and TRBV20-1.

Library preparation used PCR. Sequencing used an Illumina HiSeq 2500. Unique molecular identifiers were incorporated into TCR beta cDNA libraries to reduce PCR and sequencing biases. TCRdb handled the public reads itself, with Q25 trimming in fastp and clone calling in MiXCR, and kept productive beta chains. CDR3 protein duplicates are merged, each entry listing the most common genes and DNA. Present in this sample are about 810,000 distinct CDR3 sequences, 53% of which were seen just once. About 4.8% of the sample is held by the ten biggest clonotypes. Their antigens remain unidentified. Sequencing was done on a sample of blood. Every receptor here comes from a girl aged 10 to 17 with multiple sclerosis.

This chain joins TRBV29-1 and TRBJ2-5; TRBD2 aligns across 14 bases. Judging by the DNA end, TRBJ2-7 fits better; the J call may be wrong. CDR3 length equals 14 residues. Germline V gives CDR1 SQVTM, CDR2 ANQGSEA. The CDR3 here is CSVARGLAGAEQYF. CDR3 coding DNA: TGCAGCGTCGCCCGGGGACTAGCGGGAGCCGAGCAGTACTTC.

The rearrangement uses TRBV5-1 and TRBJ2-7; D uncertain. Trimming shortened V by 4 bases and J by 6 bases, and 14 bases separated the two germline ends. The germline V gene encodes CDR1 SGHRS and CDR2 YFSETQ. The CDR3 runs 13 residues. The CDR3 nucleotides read TGCGCCAGCAGCCCAACTACCACACGCGAGCAGTACTTC. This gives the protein CASSPTTTREQYF.

The CDR3 DNA is TGCAGTGCTCCGGGGGCGGGAGTGGGGGAGACCCAGTACTTC. This translates into CSAPGAGVGETQYF. The chain carries TRBV20-1 and TRBJ2-5, with D tentatively TRBD2 (7 bases). Germline CDR1 DFQATT, CDR2 SNEGSKA (reference sequence). The CDR3 has 14 residues. Between the trimmed V and J ends, which lost 5 bases and 5 bases, there was a span of 18 bases.

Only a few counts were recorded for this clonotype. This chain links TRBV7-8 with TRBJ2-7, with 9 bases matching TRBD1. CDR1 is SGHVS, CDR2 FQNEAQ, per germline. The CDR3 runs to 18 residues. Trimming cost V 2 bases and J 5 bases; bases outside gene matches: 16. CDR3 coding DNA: TGTGCCAGCAGCTTATTTGGGCGGACAGGGGCGCTCATGAACGAGCAGTACTTC. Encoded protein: CASSLFGRTGALMNEQYF.

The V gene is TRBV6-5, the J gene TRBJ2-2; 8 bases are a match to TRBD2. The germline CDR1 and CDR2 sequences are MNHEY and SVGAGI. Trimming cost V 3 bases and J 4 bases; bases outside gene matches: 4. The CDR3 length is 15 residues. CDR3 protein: CASSYSGAGTGELFF. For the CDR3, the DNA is TGTGCCAGCAGTTATAGCGGGGCGGGCACCGGGGAGCTGTTTTTT.

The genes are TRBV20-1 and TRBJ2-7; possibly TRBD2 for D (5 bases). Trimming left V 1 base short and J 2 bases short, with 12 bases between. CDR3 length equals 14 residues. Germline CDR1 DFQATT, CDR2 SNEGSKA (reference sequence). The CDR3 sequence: CSARGSRGTYEQYF. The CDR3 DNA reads TGCAGTGCTAGAGGTTCACGGGGTACCTACGAGCAGTACTTC.

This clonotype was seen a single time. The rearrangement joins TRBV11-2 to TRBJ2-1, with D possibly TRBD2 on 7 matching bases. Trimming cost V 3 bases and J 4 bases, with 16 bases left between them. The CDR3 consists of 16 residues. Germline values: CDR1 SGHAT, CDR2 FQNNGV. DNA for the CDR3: TGTGCCAGCAGCTTTAGGGGGGGGGCGGTATACAATGAGCAGTTCTTC. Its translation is CASSFRGGAVYNEQFF.

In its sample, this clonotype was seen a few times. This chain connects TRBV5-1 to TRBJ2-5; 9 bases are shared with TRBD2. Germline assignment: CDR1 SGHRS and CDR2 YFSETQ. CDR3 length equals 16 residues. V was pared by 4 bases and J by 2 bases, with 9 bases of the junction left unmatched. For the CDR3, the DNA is TGCGCCAGCAGCCCACGACTAGCGGTTAAACAAGAGACCCAGTACTTC. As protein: CASSPRLAVKQETQYF. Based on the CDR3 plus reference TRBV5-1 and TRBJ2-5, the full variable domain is KAGVTQTPRYLIKTRGQQVTLSCSPISGHRSVSWYQQTPGQGLQFLFEYFSETQRNKGNFPGRFSGRQFSNSRSEMNVSTLELGDSALYLCASSPRLAVKQETQYFGPGTRLLVL.

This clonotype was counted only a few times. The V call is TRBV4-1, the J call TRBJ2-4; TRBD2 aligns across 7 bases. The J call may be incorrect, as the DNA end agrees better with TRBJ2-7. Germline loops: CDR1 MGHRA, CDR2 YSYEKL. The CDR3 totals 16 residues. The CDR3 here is CASSQVSLADTYEQYF. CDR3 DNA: TGCGCCAGCAGCCAAGTATCCCTAGCGGATACTTACGAGCAGTACTTC.

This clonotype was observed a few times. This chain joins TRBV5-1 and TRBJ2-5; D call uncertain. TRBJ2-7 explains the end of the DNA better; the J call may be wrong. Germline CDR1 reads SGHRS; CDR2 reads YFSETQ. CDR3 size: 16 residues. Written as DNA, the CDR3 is TGCGCCAGCAGCGGGCTTACTACCCGGTACAGCTACGAGCAGTACTTC. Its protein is CASSGLTTRYSYEQYF.

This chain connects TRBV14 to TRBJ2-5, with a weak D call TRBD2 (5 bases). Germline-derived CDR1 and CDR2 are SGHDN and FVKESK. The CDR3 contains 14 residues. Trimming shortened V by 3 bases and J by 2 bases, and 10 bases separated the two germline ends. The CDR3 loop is CASSHGREQETQYF. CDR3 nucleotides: TGTGCCAGCAGCCATGGTAGGGAGCAAGAGACCCAGTACTTC.

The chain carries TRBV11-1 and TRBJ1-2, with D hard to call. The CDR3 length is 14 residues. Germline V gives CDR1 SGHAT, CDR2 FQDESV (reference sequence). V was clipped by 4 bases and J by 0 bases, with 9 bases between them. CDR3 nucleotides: TGTGCCAGCAGCTACGGAGCCTCTAACTATGGCTACACCTTC. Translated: CASSYGASNYGYTF.

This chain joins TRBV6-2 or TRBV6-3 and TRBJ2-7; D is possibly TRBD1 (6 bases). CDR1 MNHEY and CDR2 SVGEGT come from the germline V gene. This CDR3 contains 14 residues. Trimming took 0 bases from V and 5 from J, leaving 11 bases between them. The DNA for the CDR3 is TGTGCCAGCAGTTACTCGGGACATACTAACGAGCAGTACTTC. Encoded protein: CASSYSGHTNEQYF.